This T cell receptor (beta chain) was found in a study of OX40 agonist ivuxolimab in advanced cancers. In the study overall: Aged about 20 to 80 with a mean of around 60 years, they were about 83% male. Notes on the study in general: Clonal expansion from baseline to week 6 occurred in both CD4+ and CD8+ T cells. Also present in some nonresponders was a low level of normalized T-cell clonal expansion. Low clonal expansion, among the lowest seen, marked partial responders at 0.1-3.0 mg/kg.

This CDR3 contains 14 residues. V lost 3 bases to trimming and J lost 1 base, with 10 bases between them. In germline, CDR1 is SGHRS, CDR2 YFSETQ. Remarks on this clone: The antigen remains unidentified.

The assay was immunoSEQ multiplex PCR, and TCRdb's table has in-frame clones only and misses some. The sample has approximately 48,000 clones; 80% to 90% are singletons. Sample: CD4+ or CD8+ T cells sorted from blood, taken in a trial of the OX40 agonist ivuxolimab. The J gene is TRBJ1-1, the V gene TRBV5-1; a weak D match, TRBD1 (5 bases). The clonotype was recovered from an adult with an advanced solid tumor such as melanoma, head and neck, liver or kidney cancer. The CDR3 loop reads CASSWGSANTEAFF. The CDR3 DNA reads as TGCGCCAGCAGCTGGGGGTCCGCGAACACTGAAGCTTTCTTT.